Given below is one T cell receptor (beta chain) in context. TCRdb keeps only in-frame clones here, not all; method: immunoSEQ multiplex PCR. The data show 35,000 to 55,000 clones, with 80% to 95% seen just once and roughly 3.8% held by the top ten. These data come from a study of T cell changes during pregnancy in multiple sclerosis. The germline gives CDR1 SGDLS, CDR2 YYNGEE. CDR3 size: 12 residues. V lost 0 bases to trimming and J lost 7 bases, with 7 bases between them. The chain recombines TRBV9 with TRBJ1-1; tentatively, D is TRBD1 (6 bases). Source: CD8+ T cells from peripheral blood mononuclear cells, taken after pregnancy. The source is a female donor with multiple sclerosis, enrolled in a pregnancy study. The CDR3 protein is CASSVGGGEAFF. Written as DNA, the CDR3 is TGTGCCAGCAGCGTAGGAGGGGGTGAAGCTTTCTTT.